These 21 T cell receptor beta chains came from one sample sequenced in a study of OX40 agonist ivuxolimab in advanced cancers. Assay used: immunoSEQ multiplex PCR; TCRdb lists only in-frame clones, some missing. The sample carries approximately 58,000 clones, roughly 81% recorded once. The sample was CD4+ or CD8+ T cells sorted from blood, taken in a trial of the OX40 agonist ivuxolimab. All receptors derive from an adult with an advanced solid tumor such as melanoma, head and neck, liver or kidney cancer.

The chain employs TRBV5-4 and TRBJ2-5; 7 nucleotides align to TRBD2. Germline CDR1 is SGHNT and CDR2 is YYREEE (reference sequence). The CDR3 is made up of 14 amino acids. With V trimmed by 3 bases and J by 4 bases, 6 bases remained unmatched. The CDR3 DNA sequence: TGTGCCAGCAGCTCCCGGGGAGGGAGAGAGACCCAGTACTTC. This translates into CASSSRGGRETQYF.

This chain links TRBV28 with TRBJ2-7; 9 bases match TRBD1. V lost 3 bases, J lost 0 bases, and 6 bases stayed unmatched. In germline, CDR1 is MDHEN, CDR2 SYDVKM. CDR3 length: 16 amino acids. CDR3 protein: CASSLTGQGNSYEQYF. In nucleotides, the CDR3 is TGTGCCAGCAGTTTGACGGGACAGGGCAACTCCTACGAGCAGTACTTC.

The V call is TRBV7-2, the J call TRBJ2-5; unclear D gene. This CDR3 is built from 14 residues. V gave up 6 bases and J gave up 0 bases, with 11 bases separating them. From germline, CDR1 is SGHTA and CDR2 FQGNSA. The DNA for the CDR3 is TGTGCCAGCAGAAGGACGTCGTACCAAGAGACCCAGTACTTC. As protein: CASRRTSYQETQYF.

The chain combines TRBV6-5 with TRBJ1-1; possibly TRBD1 for D (6 bases). The CDR3 is made up of 13 amino acids. CDR1 MNHEY and CDR2 SVGAGI come from the germline V gene. V was clipped by 10 bases and J by 0 bases, with 12 bases between them. The CDR3 nucleotides are TGTGCCACCGGAGGGGGTCTGAACACTGAAGCTTTCTTT. Protein product: CATGGGLNTEAFF.

DNA of the CDR3: TGTGCCAGCAGCCTGGCAGGACAGCTCTACGAGCAGTACTTC. Protein product: CASSLAGQLYEQYF. The genes are TRBV5-8 and TRBJ2-7, with D possibly matching TRBD1 (6 bases). The V gene's germline CDR1 is SGHTS and CDR2 YDEGEE. The CDR3 loop spans 14 amino acids. Trimming pared 4 bases from V and 3 bases from J, leaving 14 bases between.

This rearrangement joins TRBV6-1 to TRBJ1-5; 7 nucleotides match TRBD1. With 6 bases clipped from V and 2 bases from J, the junction kept 7 bases outside the gene matches. Germline CDR1 and CDR2: MNHNS and SASEGT. The CDR3 is made up of 15 amino acids. CDR3: CASSRDRVGNQPQHF. The CDR3 nucleotides are TGTGCCAGCAGCCGCGACAGGGTGGGCAATCAGCCCCAGCATTTT.

Details on this clone: Other DNA sequences in this sample translate to the same CDR3. The chain uses TRBV7-8 and TRBJ1-3; D gene ambiguous. Germline V gene sequence: CDR1 SGHVS, CDR2 FQNEAQ. The CDR3 runs 13 residues. V lost 5 bases to trimming and J lost 2 bases, with 7 bases between them. The DNA for the CDR3 is TGTGCCAGCAGCGGTCGGGCTGGAAACACCATATATTTT. Protein product: CASSGRAGNTIYF.

The chain uses TRBV5-1 and TRBJ2-7, with 8 bases fitting TRBD1. CDR3 length: 14 amino acids. Trimming took 5 bases from V and 2 from J; bases not matched to a gene: 6. CDR1 is SGHRS and CDR2 is YFSETQ in the germline V gene. The CDR3 DNA is TGCGCCAGCAGGGACAGGGAAACCACCTACGAGCAGTACTTC. The encoded protein is CASRDRETTYEQYF.

The rearrangement joins TRBV19 to TRBJ1-4, with 7 bases lining up with TRBD1. Germline-derived CDR1 and CDR2 are LNHDA and SQIVND (reference sequence). This CDR3 contains 15 residues. Trimming at V came to 4 bases and at J to 3 bases, leaving 5 bases not matched to a gene. CDR3 coding DNA: TGTGCCAGTAGTAGACGACAGGGTGCTAATGAAAAACTGTTTTTT. Amino acids: CASSRRQGANEKLFF.

J is TRBJ1-2 and V is TRBV27; tentative D call: TRBD1 (5 bases). Trimming left V 8 bases short and J 7 bases short, with 14 bases between. The CDR3 extends over 12 amino acids. Per the germline V gene, CDR1 is MNHEY and CDR2 is SMNVEV (reference sequence). As DNA, the CDR3 is TGTGCCAGCCAACGGGGGGGGGTTGGCTACACCTTC. Amino acids: CASQRGGVGYTF.

The CDR3 coding sequence is TGTGCCAGCAGTTTACCGATGTATGGCTACACCTTC. The encoded protein is CASSLPMYGYTF. This chain links TRBV28 with TRBJ1-2; D call uncertain. V shed 2 bases and J shed 5 bases, with 6 bases lying between them. CDR1 and CDR2 from the germline V gene are MDHEN and SYDVKM. This CDR3 region has 12 residues.

This rearrangement joins TRBV12-1 to TRBJ2-7. TRBV12-1 is a pseudogene segment. This CDR3 is built from 14 residues. CDR3 residues: CASSSPLVKGEQYF. The CDR3 bases are TGTGCCAGCAGCTCCCCCCTTGTGAAGGGCGAGCAGTACTTC.

This clone was seen more than once but under ten times. This chain links TRBV5-4 with TRBJ2-5, with D perhaps matching TRBD2 (6 bases). The V end lost 0 bases, the J end lost 3 bases, and 15 bases lay between the germline ends. CDR1 and CDR2 from the germline V gene are SGHNT and YYREEE (reference sequence). The CDR3 consists of 16 residues. CDR3 bases: TGTGCCAGCAGCTTGGCCGGGAGACAGAGAGAAGAGACCCAGTACTTC. Translating it yields CASSLAGRQREETQYF.

J is TRBJ2-7 and V is TRBV11-1, with D unresolved. Germline V gene lookup returns CDR1 SGHAT and CDR2 FQDESV (reference sequence). V gave up 1 base and J gave up 2 bases, with 6 bases separating them. This CDR3 spans 13 amino acids. Written as DNA, the CDR3 is TGTGCCAGCAGCTTAGGTCCTCCCTACGAGCAGTACTTC. Encoded protein: CASSLGPPYEQYF.

The rearrangement uses TRBV5-1 and TRBJ2-1, with 10 bases aligning to TRBD1. Trimming cost V 3 bases and J 5 bases; bases outside gene matches: 2. The CDR3 loop spans 14 amino acids. Germline V gives CDR1 SGHRS, CDR2 YFSETQ. The chain's CDR3 is CASSSGQGHNEQFF. Written as DNA, the CDR3 is TGCGCCAGCAGCTCGGGACAGGGGCACAATGAGCAGTTCTTC.

The V and J genes are TRBV7-3 and TRBJ1-2, with a weak D call TRBD1 (5 bases). The CDR3 has 15 residues. Germline assignment: CDR1 SGHTA and CDR2 FQGTGA. Trimming stripped 5 bases from V and 5 bases from J, with 18 bases between. The CDR3 loop is CASSPTGTQVYGYTF. The CDR3 bases are TGTGCCAGCAGCCCGACTGGGACGCAAGTTTATGGCTACACCTTC.

The chain has TRBV5-6 and TRBJ1-3; TRBD1 aligns across 9 bases. CDR3 length equals 15 residues. J lost 4 bases, V lost 4 bases, and 6 bases had no gene match. Germline V gene lookup returns CDR1 SGHDT and CDR2 YYEEEE. In DNA, the CDR3 is TGTGCCAGCAGCGCCGGGACAGGGTGGGGAAACACCATATATTTT. Translation gives CASSAGTGWGNTIYF.

This sequence joins TRBV5-4 and TRBJ2-7; D is possibly TRBD1 (5 bases). V lost 9 bases, J lost 3 bases, and 16 bases lay in between. The germline V gene encodes CDR1 SGHNT and CDR2 YYREEE (reference sequence). This CDR3 has 13 residues. The CDR3 is CAITREEGYEQYF. The CDR3, as DNA: TGTGCCATCACCAGGGAAGAAGGCTACGAGCAGTACTTC.

The chain has TRBV28 and TRBJ2-7, with 10 bases matching TRBD2. This CDR3 comprises 12 residues. The germline gives CDR1 MDHEN, CDR2 SYDVKM. With V trimmed by 5 bases and J by 5 bases, 0 bases remained unmatched. CDR3 protein: CASSSGRDEQYF. The DNA for the CDR3 is TGTGCCAGCAGTAGCGGGAGGGACGAGCAGTACTTC.

The rearrangement joins TRBV6-1 to TRBJ1-2; 8 nucleotides match TRBD1. CDR3 length: 15 residues. The V gene's germline CDR1 is MNHNS and CDR2 SASEGT. The V segment lost 5 bases and the J segment 1 base; nucleotides outside the gene matches: 6. CDR3 sequence reads: CASSSGQVHNYGYTF. Written as DNA, the CDR3 is TGTGCCAGCAGTTCGGGACAGGTCCATAACTATGGCTACACCTTC.

This chain connects TRBV7-6 to TRBJ1-4; the D is unclear. Germline-derived CDR1 and CDR2 are SGHVS and FNYEAQ. Trimming stripped 0 bases from V and 0 bases from J, with 5 bases between. This CDR3 comprises 15 residues. The DNA of the CDR3 is TGTGCCAGCAGCTTAGCGGCCACAACTAATGAAAAACTGTTTTTT. Translation gives CASSLAATTNEKLFF.